Described below is a single T cell receptor (beta chain) sequence and its context. Germline V gene sequence: CDR1 LNHDA, CDR2 SQIVND (reference sequence). The V gene lost 5 bases and the J gene lost 1 base, with 11 bases spanning the gap. There are 14 residues in the CDR3. Original processing methods: Researchers report that nucleated cell counts were estimated from reference gene primer amplification. The table came from immunoSEQ multiplex PCR; TCRdb's copy has only in-frame clones and leaves some out. From that table come the V and J calls and clone size; the DNA was used to work out D and trimming. The sample has about 500,000 clones; 85% to 90% are singletons. The sample belongs to a study of blood T cell repertoires in COVID-19. As for the study in general: Researchers got acute and convalescent COVID-19 samples from the United States, Italy and Spain. Sources were T cells, B-cell-depleted T cells, or PBMCs; the material itself was cDNA or gDNA.

Sequencing was performed on peripheral blood. This sequence was found in a woman between 50 and 59 years old with COVID-19, enrolled during active disease. The chain uses TRBV19 and TRBJ1-1, with D perhaps matching TRBD1 (6 bases). CDR3: CASSPRTENTEAFF. The CDR3 DNA is TGTGCCAGTAGTCCGCGGACAGAGAACACTGAAGCTTTCTTT.